This T cell receptor (beta chain) emerged from a study of blood T cell repertoires in COVID-19. Study overall: Samples taken during acute and convalescent COVID-19 were collected in the United States, Italy and Spain.

The V gene end was trimmed by 6 bases and the J gene end by 5 bases; junction bases not matched to a gene: 4. This CDR3 spans 13 amino acids. Per germline, CDR1 MDHEN and CDR2 SYDVKM. Per the original methods: Reference gene primer amplification yielded estimated nucleated cell counts. Profiling relied on immunoSEQ multiplex PCR, and the TCRdb table lists in-frame clones only, not all of them. That table furnishes V, J and clone size, whereas the DNA furnished D and trimming. Of over 100,000 clones in the sample, roughly four fifths were seen once. Only one count was recorded for this clone. Sequencing used peripheral blood. This rearrangement joins TRBV28 to TRBJ1-5; 7 bases match TRBD1. The clonotype comes from a man aged 55 to 70 with acute or convalescent COVID-19. The CDR3 DNA sequence: TGTGCCAGCAGCACGACAGGGTATCAGCCCCAGCATTTT. It encodes CASSTTGYQPQHF.